The subject of this entry is one T cell receptor (beta chain). One end of the junction varies from germline; a read error may be responsible. The sample originates from a study of cytomegalovirus exposure and HLA in healthy donors. The primer mix had 60 Vbeta and 13 Jbeta primers. The table came from immunoSEQ multiplex PCR; TCRdb's copy has only in-frame clones and leaves some out. Here the sample table reports approximately 82,000 clones. The CDR3 length is 12 residues. Germline CDR1 SNHLY, CDR2 FYNNEI. Material for sequencing was PBMCs. The rearrangement uses TRBV2 and TRBJ2-5, with TRBD2 identical over 8 bases. The TCR was taken from a woman aged 55-70 years in good health and CMV-seronegative. Here the CDR3 DNA reads TGTGCCAGCAGAGCGGCTAGCGGGTATTCAAACTTC. This gives the protein CASRAASGYSNF.